The T cell receptor (beta chain) under discussion was sequenced for a study of cytotoxic CD8 clonotypes in ibrutinib-treated CLL. As for the study in general: Sample averages reached 250,000 to 300,000 productive templates and some 94,000 productive rearrangements. Whole-study results and caveats: The study found clonality rose at ibrutinib response, then fell toward baseline at progression.

The length of the CDR3 is 17 residues. Germline V lookup: CDR1 MGHDK, CDR2 SYGVNS. V shed 3 bases and J 0 bases; nucleotides not matched to a gene: 7. This clone was seen once. The antigen remains unidentified. Sequencing used immunoSEQ multiplex PCR; TCRdb keeps in-frame clones, though not all of them. The sample records approximately 40,000 clones, roughly three quarters being singletons. Sequenced material: PBMCs, taken at disease progression, from a patient treated with ibrutinib. The sequence derives from a human donor with chronic lymphocytic leukemia. The rearrangement uses TRBV25-1 and TRBJ2-7; 11 bases map to TRBD1. CDR3 in DNA: TGTGCCAGCAGTGATCCGGGGACAGGGGGGAACTCCTACGAGCAGTACTTC. It yields the protein CASSDPGTGGNSYEQYF.